This T cell receptor (beta chain) was observed in a study of T-cell memory formation after mild COVID-19. This CDR3 has 16 residues. With 0 bases removed from V and 1 base from J, the gap between germline ends came to 10 bases. TCR alpha and TCR beta cDNA libraries carrying sample barcodes and UMIs were produced by 5'RACE using constant-segment primers. TCRdb used MiXCR to reprocess the 5' RACE reads, holding one entry per CDR3 protein. Of 89,000 or so distinct CDR3 sequences in the sample, 9.5% to 15% were seen once. The sequence was obtained from a young man who had mild COVID-19 (a few samples of this study predate the infection). Cell type and time point are not known. Input material: PBMCs or a T cell subset sorted from them (not recorded which). V gene TRBV12-3 or TRBV12-4 combines with J gene TRBJ2-1; D is uncertain. CDR3 loop: CASSLAAIGSYNEQFF. In DNA, the CDR3 is TGTGCCAGCAGTTTAGCCGCGATTGGGTCCTACAATGAGCAGTTCTTC.